The clone carrying this T cell receptor (beta chain) showed up many times. The data were taken from a study of blood T cells in healthy people across ages. This CDR3 comprises 12 residues. The germline CDR1 and CDR2 sequences are SQVTM and ANQGSEA. Trimming shortened V by 3 bases and J by 0 bases, and 5 bases separated the two germline ends. Next came a second PCR, run for about 7 to 12 cycles, which used a sample-barcoded 5' primer along with a J-beta primer mix. Every sample returned 2.5 million or more CDR3-containing paired-end reads. In TCRdb, the 5' RACE reads were re-called with MiXCR into one record per CDR3 protein. The data contain about 730,000 distinct CDR3 sequences, about 42% of them singletons.

The sample comprised blood. This TCR was sampled from a woman in her fifties or sixties in good health. This chain connects TRBV29-1 to TRBJ2-5; unclear D gene. CDR3 nucleotide sequence: TGCAGCGTTGACCCCAACCAAGAGACCCAGTACTTC. Translated: CSVDPNQETQYF.